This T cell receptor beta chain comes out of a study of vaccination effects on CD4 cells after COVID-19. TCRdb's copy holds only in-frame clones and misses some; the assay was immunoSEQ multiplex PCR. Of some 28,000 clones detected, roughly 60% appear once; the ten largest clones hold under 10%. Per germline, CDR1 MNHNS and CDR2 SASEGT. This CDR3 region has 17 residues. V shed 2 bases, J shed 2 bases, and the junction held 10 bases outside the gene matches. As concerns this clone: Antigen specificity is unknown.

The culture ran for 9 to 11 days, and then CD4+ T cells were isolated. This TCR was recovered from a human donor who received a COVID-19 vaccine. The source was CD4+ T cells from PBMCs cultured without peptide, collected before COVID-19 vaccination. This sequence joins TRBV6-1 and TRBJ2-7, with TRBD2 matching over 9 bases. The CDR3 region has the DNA TGTGCCAGCAGTGAAAGTAGCGGGAGTCTTCAACCCTACGAGCAGTACTTC. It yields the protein CASSESSGSLQPYEQYF.